The source of this T cell receptor (beta chain) is a study of T cells after yellow fever vaccination. Study-level information: SMART-Seq v4 Ultra Low Input prepared the low-cell-number fractions.

This clonotype was detected many times. The antigen remains unidentified. The authors made TCR cDNA by 5'RACE template switching, adding a universal primer site and UMIs. MiXCR, run by TCRdb on the 5' RACE reads, gives a single entry per CDR3 protein. The sample comprises over 110,000 distinct CDR3 sequences, roughly 8% of which are singletons, and roughly 0.71% rests with the top ten. The ends were cut back, 4 bases at V and 4 bases at J, with 21 bases in the middle. The germline gives CDR1 SGHKS, CDR2 YYEKEE (reference sequence). This CDR3 has 16 amino acids. Study conclusions and caveats: A small share of clonotypes appeared in both CD4 and CD8 compartments. Most primary-vaccination clones reappeared after the booster (about 97% CD4, about 90% CD8).

This TCR came from a man aged 25-45 years who received the YFV17D yellow fever vaccine. The V gene is TRBV5-5, the J gene TRBJ2-7, with TRBD1 as a possible D gene (5 bases). This material consisted of CD4+ T cells sorted from PBMCs, taken 5 days after the yellow fever booster vaccination. The DNA of the CDR3 is TGTGCCAGCAGCCGAAACCAGGGCGCTACCCTTTACGAGCAGTACTTC. Protein product: CASSRNQGATLYEQYF.